This T cell receptor beta chain was recovered during a study of blood T cell repertoires in COVID-19. Study information: Sites across the United States, Italy and Spain contributed samples from acute and convalescent COVID-19.

The method was immunoSEQ multiplex PCR; TCRdb's version includes in-frame clones alone and lacks a portion of them. The table has hundreds of thousands of clones, around 90% seen once. V lost 3 bases, J lost 1 base, and 12 bases lay in between. Per the germline V gene, CDR1 is LGHNA and CDR2 is YNFKEQ. This CDR3 region has 15 residues. Sequenced material: PBMCs or T cells enriched from blood (not recorded which). The sequence was obtained from a woman aged 50 to 60 who had recovered from COVID-19. The chain combines TRBV4-2 with TRBJ1-1, with D maybe TRBD1 (6 bases). The DNA of the CDR3 is TGTGCCAGCAGCCACGGGGGGCCAGGGAACACTGAAGCTTTCTTT. The encoded protein is CASSHGGPGNTEAFF.